Included here is one T cell receptor (beta chain) sequence, with context. Its antigen remains unknown. No patient escaped relapse after autologous stem cell transplantation, and brentuximab vedotin exposure varied. The entry originates in a study of PD-1 blockade in classical Hodgkin lymphoma. Overall study findings and caveats: Newly diagnosed patients had diversity similar to the baseline diversity of complete responders.

This CDR3 spans 14 amino acids. Germline CDR1 is SEHNR and CDR2 is FQNEAQ (reference sequence). Trimming took 5 bases from V and 6 from J; bases not matched to a gene: 6. TCRdb keeps only in-frame clones here, not all; method: immunoSEQ multiplex PCR. Among just over 60,000 clones, about 87% were seen once, and the ten largest hold around 13%. The sequence was collected from a human donor with classical Hodgkin lymphoma. The V call is TRBV7-9, the J call TRBJ2-4; 8 nucleotides agree with TRBD1. Sequencing was performed on peripheral blood mononuclear cells (PBMCs), taken at baseline. CDR3: CASSPDRVGNIQYF. The CDR3 DNA is TGTGCCAGCAGCCCGGACAGGGTTGGAAACATTCAGTACTTC.